This TCR beta chain was found in a study of cytomegalovirus exposure and HLA in healthy donors (dated by TCRdb to 2015 to 2018). Some background on the complete study: According to an earlier analysis of 550 to 700 of the donors, some 170 million T cells yielded some 120 million unique TCR beta sequences and 276 Gb of sequence data. An early release covering 550 to 650 HLA-typed donors comprised roughly 300 gigabases of sequencing data and tens of millions of unique TCR sequences. Of the 398 genotyped donors, over 80% were placed in the genetic ancestry cluster associated with self-reported Caucasian donors. The study aimed to test whether cataloging public T cell receptors could reveal signatures of past pathogen exposure. Using immunosequencing, the study profiled T cell repertoires from fewer than 850 subjects and related those repertoires to cytomegalovirus serostatus. In addition to the first cohort of 666 subjects, a separate validation cohort of around 110 different subjects was used. To predict cytomegalovirus infection status, the study combined high-throughput TCR immunosequencing, statistical association of individual TCRs with disease status, and machine learning. A later analysis re-analyzed previously published TCR beta repertoires from 666 donors and added high-resolution HLA genotyping to study TCR occurrence patterns. Rather than drawing on any new phenotypic data, the later analysis identified candidate immune exposures from TCR beta sequences and the way those sequences occurred across donors. In an earlier analysis of 500 to 650 of the donors, high-throughput TCR beta sequencing was used to judge whether each TCR beta V gene segment behaved as functional or pseudogenic. Alongside the repertoire data, information on donor age, sex, ethnicity and CMV serostatus was compiled. A later genetic analysis took genome-wide SNP genotypes for about 65% of the 666 donors and used that subset as a discovery cohort. All discovery cohort repertoires had been generated on a single sequencing platform. HLA typing included class I and class II loci at four-digit resolution. The number of typed donors differed by locus: roughly 629-640 for A, B, C, DRB1 and DQB1; 522 for DQA1; 600 to 610 for DPA1; and some 450 for DPB1. Four to six DR-DQ haplotypes were handled as single units for association and clustering, since linkage in the cohort was strong. Across roughly 420 genotyped donors of the cohort, an average of roughly 230,000 unique TCR beta nucleotide sequences per donor were sequenced, and roughly 18% of those sequences were non-productive.

Paper-wide results and their limitations: In a later genetic analysis, fewer N-insertions in productive TCRs were reported among donors in an Asian-associated ancestry cluster than the roughly 670-donor mean. Because some donors lacked HLA typing at each locus, the association tests relied only on the typed subset. Most CMV-associated TCR beta chains appeared to be HLA-restricted in a later analysis, and the HLA associations seemed to be driven largely by CMV exposure. Roughly uniform sequencing depth across donors was assumed in presence/absence analyses, although this assumption may not hold. A later analysis associated 15,000 to 20,000 TCR beta sequences with specific HLA alleles at a false discovery rate of 0.05. A cluster of highly shared sequence variants was judged likely to represent a technical artifact of the sequencing pipeline. Correlated functional status among segregating V segments might reflect linkage disequilibrium, but an unknown experimental factor could not be ruled out. Three of the identified cytomegalovirus-associated TCR beta chains were confirmed in vitro to be specific for cytomegalovirus antigens. Compared with equally common non-associated chains, HLA-associated TCR beta chains in a later analysis were more clonally expanded and had lower generation probabilities. Cytomegalovirus status was reported to be diagnosed by the classifier with high specificity and sensitivity in both the original and validation cohorts. When HLA alleles, especially DR and DQ, strongly co-occurred, TCR associations were difficult to assign to individual alleles. Some IMGT-functional V segments, including TRBV6-2 and TRBV6-3, could not be distinguished by the 87-base-pair reads and were therefore excluded. A later analysis found that TCR association rates varied across HLA loci, with DRB1 alleles showing the most associated TCRs and HLA-C alleles the fewest. Several of the top co-occurrence clusters appeared to be linked to parvovirus B19, influenza, CMV and Epstein-Barr virus, according to a later analysis. A further reported finding was that TCR beta sequences accurately predicted the HLA-A and HLA-B alleles for most subjects in the first cohort. Most TCR sequences were observed very rarely across donors, whereas some public TCRs were present in many individuals. An association between a missense DCLRE1C variant and V-gene and J-gene trimming of TCR beta chains was found in a later genetic analysis and replicated in an independent cohort. In the study, 164 TCR beta chains were listed as associated with cytomegalovirus. The cohort was sequenced for TCR beta chains only, and without alpha or paired-chain data the features that could be detected were limited. In an earlier analysis of some 500 of the donors, most TCR beta V segments were observed in productive rearrangements about 87% or about 30% of the time, broadly matching IMGT annotations. Because counts were too low, seventeen rarely observed V segments, including chromosome 9 orphons, were left out of the earlier analysis of 587 of the donors. For the cohort, immune exposure information was limited to CMV serostatus. It was suggested by the authors that the approach could potentially be generalized to other disease states and immunological phenotypes.

The germline V gene specifies SGHRS as CDR1 and YFSETQ as CDR2. From the cysteine through the phenylalanine, the CDR3 covers 16 amino acids. The kept DNA is CDR3 alone, 48 bases in frame from the first base. V is shortened by 4 bases, J by 6 bases, and the region joining them spans 20 bases. Comment on this clone: Its cognate antigen has yet to be identified. No per-base quality is available; no much larger clone lies one base away.

In total, roughly 710 healthy bone marrow donors made up the cohort. At the time of sampling, all cohort members were nominally healthy, though unrecorded immune exposures were likely present. Of the approximately 620 cohort members, around 290 had a positive CMV serostatus and about 400 had a negative one, while no CMV serostatus was recorded for the donor. Each donor provided a peripheral blood sample, and peripheral blood mononuclear cells were used for TCR beta sequencing. The Qiagen DNeasy Blood Extraction Kit was used to extract genomic DNA from the blood cell samples. The protocol used for the library was the immunoSEQ multiplex PCR assay. The multiplex PCR relied on a mix of 60 forward primers for TCR Vbeta segments and 13 reverse primers for TCR Jbeta segments. A multiplex PCR assay on genomic DNA amplified the CDR3 region of rearranged TCR beta genes. On the Illumina HiSeq System, the amplified TCR beta libraries were sequenced as 87-base-pair reads. On the authors' methods: A later analysis tallied some 79 million unique TCR beta chains across the 700 or so repertoires, and some 10 million of those chains were shared by two or more donors. A nearest-neighbor algorithm error-corrected the raw reads and collapsed the reads into unique sequences, merging closely related sequences to remove PCR and sequencing errors. To assign V, D and J gene segments, CDR3 sequences were aligned to IMGT reference sequences. Each retained sequence needed at least a six-nucleotide match to both a V gene segment and a J gene segment. A rearrangement counted as productive if the CDR3 had no stop codons and remained in frame with V and J, and every other rearrangement counted as non-productive. Following IMGT convention, CDR3 was defined as the stretch from the second conserved V-encoded cysteine to the conserved J-encoded phenylalanine. In an earlier analysis of 587 of the donors, sequences lacking an unambiguous match to a single V gene segment were excluded. In an earlier analysis of a few hundred of the donors, V segments were called functional above 56.7% productive rearrangements and were called segregating when the between-donor standard deviation exceeded 5%. A statistical classification framework was developed to diagnose cytomegalovirus status using the catalog of TCR beta chain sequences. V and J gene assignment, in a later analysis, came from comparing TCR nucleotide sequences with IMGT/GENE-DB human TR gene sequences. Using the TCRdist pipeline, a later analysis assigned CDR3 sequences along with most-parsimonious VDJ recombination scenarios. A later analysis defined each TCR beta chain by its CDR3 amino acid sequence plus V-gene family, and excluded reads lacking a unique V-gene family. To address suspected cross-contamination and a sequencing artifact, a later analysis removed roughly 640 highly shared, low-generation-probability nucleotide sequences. For each public chain, a later analysis derived a clonal expansion index from normalized ranks of inferred template counts within each repertoire. In a later analysis, generation probabilities were computed with a VDJ recombination model fitted to out-of-frame rearrangements, and the resulting probabilities were checked against IGoR. In a later analysis, hypergeometric tests were used to score TCR-TCR, TCR-HLA and TCR-CMV co-occurrence, with a repertoire-size bias correction applied to TCR pairs. In a later analysis, false discovery rates were estimated by permuting HLA or CMV assignments 20 times. A later analysis grouped co-occurring TCRs with DBSCAN, adding TCRdist sequence similarity when clustering within HLA-allele-positive subsets. Repertoires with fewer than 30,000 or more than 120,000 public chains, plus five repertoires with anomalous nucleotide sharing, were excluded from co-occurrence clustering. Drawn from immuneACCESS, this table holds only the in-frame rearrangements with V and J called that TCRdb kept. Clones are partly lost; checked studies trace under half to an unresolved V gene and leave the rest unexplained. The V and J calls and the clone size are those of that table, but D and trimming were determined from the DNA. Recorded for this sample are about 140,000 clones; 60% to 75% of them occurred a single time. Around 1.6% of the sample is held by the ten biggest clonotypes.

Material: PBMCs. The TCR originated in a human donor in good health. The V gene is TRBV5-1 and the J gene is TRBJ2-1; TRBD2 is perhaps the D gene, given 6 matching bases. The DNA sequence is as follows: TGCGCCAGCAGCCCGCTGACTCGGGCGGGGCGCAATGAGCAGTTCTTC. Translation gives CASSPLTRAGRNEQFF.